This TCR beta chain was captured by sequencing in a study of regulatory T cells in long-lasting Graves disease. Study-level findings and limits: Possibly, too few samples lowered accuracy.

This clonotype was seen a few times. Its matching antigen is unknown. The sample's time point: persistent/refractory GD, antithyroid drugs over 5 years with positive TRAb. The TCR library was made from RNA extracted from PBMCs. Library construction for TCR beta used iRepertoire HTBI primers and Arm-PCR of CDR3 regions. From the multiplex PCR reads, TCRdb called clonotypes with MiXCR, one entry per CDR3 protein. The sample gives 600,000 to 850,000 distinct CDR3 sequences, about 30% of which show up once; about 40% is in the top ten. This sequence originates from a female donor with Graves disease. Sequencing was performed on peripheral blood mononuclear cells (PBMCs), taken when the disease was refractory, from a patient treated with antithyroid drugs.

The CDR3 is CASERGETQYF. CDR3 nucleotides: TGTGCCAGCGAAAGAGGAGAGACCCAGTACTTC. This chain uses TRBV6-2 or TRBV6-3 with TRBJ2-5; D not resolved. The CDR3 runs 11 residues. The germline V and J ends were trimmed by 8 bases and 4 bases, with 8 bases remaining between them. Germline V gene lookup returns CDR1 MNHEY and CDR2 SVGEGT.